Sequencing of this T cell receptor (beta chain) was carried out in a study of blood T cell repertoires in COVID-19. Clones were read by immunoSEQ multiplex PCR, and TCRdb kept only the in-frame ones, dropping some. The repertoire holds about 220,000 clones, with roughly 85% as singletons. Germline CDR1 reads SEHNR; CDR2 reads FQNEAQ (reference sequence). CDR3 length: 14 amino acids. V was pared by 7 bases and J by 0 bases, with 12 bases between. Ages ranged from about 18 to 100 years, with residence in about 23 US areas. J is TRBJ1-1 and V is TRBV7-9; tentative D call: TRBD1 (5 bases). Input material: PBMCs or T cells enriched from blood (not recorded which). This TCR was recovered from a woman in her thirties or forties with acute COVID-19. CDR3 sequence (DNA): TGTGCCAGCAACCCCCGGGGGTTGAACACTGAAGCTTTCTTT. This encodes CASNPRGLNTEAFF.